These T cell receptor beta chains were read from a single sample in a study of T cells in localized non-small cell lung cancer. The assay was immunoSEQ multiplex PCR, and TCRdb's table has in-frame clones only and misses some. Of about 20,000 clones listed, over 80% are singletons. The material was PBMCs, obtained before any cancer treatment. The receptors originated from a man aged 35-69 years with stage II squamous cell lung carcinoma. The CDR3 runs from the conserved cysteine through the conserved F or W. The D gene is left open where the match is weak. Not all rows give a size; the values are once, few, many and, for expanded clones, a class.

v_call	j_call	d_call	clone_size	cdr3_length	cdr3_aa	cdr3_nt
TRBV9	TRBJ2-1	.	.	15	CASSVDTSSYNEQFF	TGTGCCAGCAGCGTGGACACCAGCTCCTACAATGAGCAGTTCTTC
TRBV5-6	TRBJ2-3	TRBD2	.	18	CASSSTGTSGTHTDTQYF	TGTGCCAGCAGCTCAACCGGGACTAGCGGAACCCACACAGATACGCAGTATTTT
TRBV9	TRBJ2-2	.	medium-sized	15	CASSVDSQSTGELFF	TGTGCCAGCAGCGTAGACTCCCAGAGCACCGGGGAGCTGTTTTTT
TRBV6-8	TRBJ1-6	.	.	13	CASSSSYNSPLHF	TGTGCCAGCTCCAGCTCCTATAATTCACCCCTCCACTTT
TRBV5-1	TRBJ2-3	TRBD1	.	15	CASSSEGGPVDTQYF	TGCGCCAGCAGCTCCGAAGGGGGCCCCGTAGATACGCAGTATTTT
TRBV7-9	TRBJ2-3	TRBD2	.	15	CASSLGGGARDTQYF	TGTGCCAGCAGCTTAGGCGGGGGGGCGCGGGATACGCAGTATTTT
TRBV7-6	TRBJ2-2	TRBD2	.	15	CASSFLAGDTGELFF	TGTGCCAGCAGCTTTCTAGCGGGAGACACCGGGGAGCTGTTTTTT
TRBV5-1	TRBJ1-2	.	.	13	CASSSRLDYGYTF	TGCGCCAGCAGCTCGCGCCTGGACTATGGCTACACCTTC
TRBV11-3	TRBJ1-2	.	.	13	CASSIRVGYGYTF	TGTGCCAGCAGCATCAGGGTCGGCTATGGCTACACCTTC
TRBV29-1	TRBJ2-1	TRBD2	.	14	CSVPNRGAGGEQFF	TGCAGCGTTCCAAACCGCGGGGCCGGGGGGGAGCAGTTCTTC
TRBV18	TRBJ1-1	.	.	18	CASSPITLLAGVETEAFF	TGTGCCAGCTCACCTATAACCCTCCTAGCTGGGGTTGAGACTGAAGCTTTCTTT
TRBV27	TRBJ1-1	TRBD1	.	14	CASSFLGTGGRAFF	TGTGCCAGCAGTTTCCTCGGGACAGGGGGAAGGGCTTTCTTT
TRBV11-2	TRBJ2-1	.	.	11	CASRLGTEQFF	TGTGCCAGCAGACTAGGGACGGAGCAGTTCTTC
TRBV5-1	TRBJ2-1	TRBD2	.	15	CASSLDGRAYNEQFF	TGCGCCAGCAGCTTGGACGGGAGGGCCTACAATGAGCAGTTCTTC
TRBV27	TRBJ2-6	.	.	16	CASSSPGGAGANVLTF	TGTGCCAGCAGTTCTCCAGGGGGGGCTGGGGCCAACGTCCTGACTTTC
TRBV6-1	TRBJ2-5	TRBD2	.	14	CASTGLAGVETQYF	TGTGCCAGCACCGGGCTAGCGGGAGTAGAGACCCAGTACTTC
TRBV30	TRBJ2-7	TRBD2	.	15	CAWSEGTIRSYEQYF	TGTGCCTGGAGTGAAGGGACTATCCGCTCCTACGAGCAGTACTTC
TRBV11-2	TRBJ2-7	.	.	14	CASSLFRAVDEQYF	TGTGCCAGCAGCTTATTCAGGGCTGTAGACGAGCAGTACTTC
TRBV29-1	TRBJ2-7	.	.	13	CSVGAGRGYEQYF	TGCAGCGTTGGGGCGGGTCGTGGCTACGAGCAGTACTTC
TRBV5-4	TRBJ2-7	.	.	14	CASSLEVAAYEQYF	TGTGCCAGCAGCTTGGAAGTAGCGGCGTACGAGCAGTACTTC
TRBV30	TRBJ2-7	TRBD1	.	13	CACLGTGGHEQYF	TGTGCCTGCCTTGGGACAGGGGGCCACGAGCAGTACTTC
TRBV5-8	TRBJ2-3	TRBD1	.	14	CASNNDRGTNTQYF	TGTGCCAGCAACAACGACAGGGGGACGAATACGCAGTATTTT
TRBV25-1	TRBJ1-5	.	.	13	CASSEMGNQPQHF	TGTGCCAGCAGTGAAATGGGCAATCAGCCCCAGCATTTT
TRBV28	TRBJ2-1	.	.	13	CAGGGLPVGEQFF	TGTGCCGGTGGGGGACTCCCGGTCGGTGAGCAGTTCTTC
TRBV6-4	TRBJ1-6	.	few	14	CASSEGAHFSPLHF	TGTGCCAGCAGTGAAGGGGCGCACTTTTCACCCCTCCACTTT
TRBV19	TRBJ2-5	.	.	13	CASSIGGQETQYF	TGTGCCAGTAGTATAGGCGGCCAAGAGACCCAGTACTTC
TRBV7-2	TRBJ2-7	.	.	14	CASSLSSVGAEQYF	TGTGCCAGCAGCTTGTCCTCGGTGGGGGCCGAGCAGTACTTC
TRBV6-1	TRBJ1-6	TRBD1	medium-sized	14	CASSWDSYNSPLHF	TGTGCCAGCAGTTGGGACAGCTATAATTCACCCCTCCACTTT
TRBV19	TRBJ2-1	.	.	15	CASSTQRGIPNEQFF	TGTGCCAGTAGTACCCAGAGGGGGATCCCCAATGAGCAGTTCTTC
TRBV9	TRBJ2-4	TRBD2	.	17	CASSVRSGRGAENIQYF	TGTGCCAGCAGCGTACGTAGCGGGAGAGGGGCGGAAAACATTCAGTACTTC
TRBV7-2	TRBJ1-1	.	.	15	CASSSPGRMNTEAFF	TGTGCCAGCAGCTCCCCGGGACGGATGAACACTGAAGCTTTCTTT
TRBV4-3	TRBJ2-1	TRBD2	.	16	CASSQLSGSSYNEQFF	TGCGCCAGCAGCCAACTTAGCGGGAGCTCCTACAATGAGCAGTTCTTC
TRBV27	TRBJ2-7	.	once	13	CASSLSTGTYKYF	TGTGCCAGCAGTTTATCGACAGGAACCTATAAGTACTTC
TRBV5-1	TRBJ2-1	.	.	17	CASSFTPEGGSYNEQFF	TGCGCCAGCAGCTTCACCCCGGAGGGGGGCTCCTACAATGAGCAGTTCTTC
TRBV14	TRBJ1-1	.	once	16	CASSHRRQTLNTEAFF	TGTGCCAGCAGCCATCGAAGACAGACATTGAACACTGAAGCTTTCTTT
TRBV2	TRBJ1-4	.	.	11	CASSLLGKLFF	TGTGCCAGCAGTCTCCTGGGAAAACTGTTTTTT
TRBV2	TRBJ1-3	.	.	16	CASSLNLAGSRDTIYF	TGTGCCAGCAGTCTAAATTTGGCAGGCTCACGAGACACCATATATTTT
TRBV14	TRBJ1-2	.	once	12	CASSEGHYGYTF	TGTGCCAGCAGCGAGGGCCACTATGGCTACACCTTC
TRBV29-1	TRBJ2-7	TRBD2	.	14	CSVSLSSGYYEQYF	TGCAGCGTTTCCCTTTCTAGCGGGTATTACGAGCAGTACTTC
TRBV11-3	TRBJ2-2	.	.	16	CASSLVSSPSTGELFF	TGTGCCAGCAGCTTAGTCTCATCACCCAGCACCGGGGAGCTGTTTTTT
TRBV28	TRBJ2-2	.	once	14	CASSLGPNTGELFF	TGTGCCAGCAGCTTGGGGCCAAACACCGGGGAGCTGTTTTTT
TRBV6-5	TRBJ1-2	.	.	13	CASSPRQGGGYTF	TGTGCCAGCAGTCCCCGTCAGGGAGGAGGCTACACCTTC
TRBV18	TRBJ2-7	.	.	14	CASSPLGQNYEQYF	TGTGCCAGCTCACCACTGGGGCAAAATTACGAGCAGTACTTC
TRBV7-6	TRBJ2-1	.	.	12	CASSLVGQEQFF	TGTGCCAGCAGCTTAGTTGGCCAGGAGCAGTTCTTC
TRBV5-1	TRBJ1-1	.	.	13	CASSSQGGTEAFF	TGCGCCAGCAGCTCGCAGGGTGGCACTGAAGCTTTCTTT
TRBV12-5	TRBJ1-1	.	few	11	CASVGHTEAFF	TGTGCTAGTGTAGGTCACACTGAAGCTTTCTTT
TRBV9	TRBJ2-2	TRBD2	.	15	CASSVEAGKAGELFF	TGTGCCAGCAGCGTAGAAGCGGGAAAGGCCGGGGAGCTGTTTTTT
TRBV10-3	TRBJ2-1	TRBD2	.	14	CAITGTSFQNEQFF	TGTGCCATCACCGGGACTAGCTTCCAAAATGAGCAGTTCTTC
TRBV19	TRBJ2-3	.	.	16	CASSIGSRVRTDTQYF	TGTGCCAGTAGTATAGGTTCCCGGGTTCGGACAGATACGCAGTATTTT
TRBV6-5	TRBJ1-3	.	.	15	CASSYARPSGNTIYF	TGTGCCAGCAGTTACGCGCGGCCCTCTGGAAACACCATATATTTT
TRBV27	TRBJ2-1	.	.	12	CASSLPWGEQFF	TGTGCCAGCAGCTTACCCTGGGGTGAGCAGTTCTTC
TRBV5-1	TRBJ2-1	TRBD2	.	16	CASSLEGLAGVDEQFF	TGCGCCAGCAGCCTGGAGGGACTAGCGGGGGTGGATGAGCAGTTCTTC